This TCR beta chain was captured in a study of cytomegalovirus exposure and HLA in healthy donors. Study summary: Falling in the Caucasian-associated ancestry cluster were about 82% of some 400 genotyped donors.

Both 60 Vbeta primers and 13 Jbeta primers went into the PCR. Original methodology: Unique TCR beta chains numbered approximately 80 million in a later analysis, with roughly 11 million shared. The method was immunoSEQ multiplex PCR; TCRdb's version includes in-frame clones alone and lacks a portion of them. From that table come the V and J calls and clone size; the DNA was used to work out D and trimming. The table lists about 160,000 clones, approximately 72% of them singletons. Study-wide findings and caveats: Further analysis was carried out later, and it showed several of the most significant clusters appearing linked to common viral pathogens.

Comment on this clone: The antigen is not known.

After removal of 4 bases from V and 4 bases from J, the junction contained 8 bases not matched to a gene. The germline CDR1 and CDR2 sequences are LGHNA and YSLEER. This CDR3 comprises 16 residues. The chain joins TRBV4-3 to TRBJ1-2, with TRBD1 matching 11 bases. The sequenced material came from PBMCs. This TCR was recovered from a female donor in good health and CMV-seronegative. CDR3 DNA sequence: TGCGCCAGCAGCCCAGCATGGACAGGGGGCAGCTATGGCTACACCTTC. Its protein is CASSPAWTGGSYGYTF.